Below, one T cell receptor (beta chain) is given with its context. The protocol was immunoSEQ multiplex PCR, while the TCRdb copy is restricted to in-frame clones and leaves out a portion. The sample records about 170,000 clones, approximately 86% being singletons. The data derive from a study of blood T cell repertoires in COVID-19. As for the study in general: Samples of COVID-19 (acute and convalescent) were obtained from the United States, Italy and Spain. T cells, B-cell-depleted T cells, or PBMCs provided the cDNA or gDNA that served as material.

The CDR3 consists of 16 residues. V lost 0 bases and J lost 2, with 13 bases in between. The germline CDR1 and CDR2 sequences are SGDLS and YYNGEE. The J gene is TRBJ2-3, the V gene TRBV9, with D perhaps matching TRBD2 (7 bases). The specimen was peripheral blood. The sequence came from a woman in her 50s with acute or convalescent COVID-19. CDR3 in DNA: TGTGCCAGCAGCGTAGAGGGTGGGGGGGCCACAGATACGCAGTATTTT. Its translation: CASSVEGGGATDTQYF.